The clone carrying this T cell receptor beta chain was counted only a few times. Its antigen remains unidentified. CDR3-region Arm-PCR and iRepertoire HTBI primers produced the TCR beta libraries. TCRdb reprocessed the multiplex PCR reads with MiXCR, giving one entry per CDR3 protein. Among 550,000 to 650,000 distinct CDR3 sequences listed, around 15% were seen once. Time point specified: newly diagnosed GD, antithyroid drugs for less than 3 months. The TCR library was made from RNA extracted from PBMCs. Collection of peripheral blood (approximately 9 milliliters) was done using EDTA tubes. The CDR3 contains 14 residues. Trimming removed 7 bases at V and 4 bases at J, with 15 bases between. Looked up from germline, CDR1 is KGHDR and CDR2 is SFDVKD. The sample belongs to a study of regulatory T cells in long-lasting Graves disease. Whole-study results and caveats: Persistent cases of Graves' showed reduced TCR diversity relative to newly diagnosed patients.

This sample also appeared in a second study, on T cells in Graves' hyperthyroidism and ophthalmopathy. That paper states: The HTBI set primed first-round TCR CDR3 RT-PCR.

Sequencing used peripheral blood mononuclear cells (PBMCs), obtained at new diagnosis, from a patient treated with antithyroid drugs. V usage is TRBV24-1 and J usage is TRBJ1-2, with D possibly TRBD1 on 5 matching bases. The sequence came from a man aged 18 to 29 with Graves disease. The CDR3 sequence is CATSPRGMGYGYTF. The CDR3 DNA reads as TGTGCCACCAGCCCCCGGGGGATGGGCTATGGCTACACCTTC.